One and the same sample provided the 24 T cell receptor beta chains below, sequenced in a study of OX40 agonist ivuxolimab in advanced cancers. Clones were sequenced by immunoSEQ multiplex PCR, and TCRdb holds only the in-frame ones, with some missing. The data contain 63,000 or so clones, around 88% of them seen just once; the ten biggest clones take up under 3%. The sample was CD4+ or CD8+ T cells sorted from blood, taken in a trial of the OX40 agonist ivuxolimab. All receptors come from an adult with an advanced solid tumor such as melanoma, head and neck, liver or kidney cancer.

This clone was seen a single time. The chain has TRBV7-3 and TRBJ2-7; 9 bases match TRBD1. The ends lost 4 bases at V and 5 bases at J; junction bases unmatched: 6. The CDR3 consists of 14 residues. The germline V gene encodes CDR1 SGHTA and CDR2 FQGTGA. The CDR3 sequence: CASSSPGQGNEQYF. CDR3 coding DNA: TGTGCCAGCAGCTCCCCGGGACAGGGCAACGAGCAGTACTTC. Full variable domain (rest looked up from reference TRBV7-3 and TRBJ2-7): GAGVSQTPSNKVTEKGKYVELRCDPISGHTALYWYRQSLGQGPEFLIYFQGTGAADDSGLPNDRFFAVRPEGSVSTLKIQRTERGDSAVYLCASSSPGQGNEQYFGPGTRLTVT.

The CDR3 nucleotides are TGTGCCAGCAGTTTATCGGCCCTGAACACTGAAGCTTTCTTT. It translates to CASSLSALNTEAFF. The chain carries TRBV28 and TRBJ1-1; unclear D gene. With 1 base removed from V and 0 bases from J, the gap between germline ends came to 6 bases. This CDR3 comprises 14 residues. CDR1 is MDHEN, CDR2 SYDVKM, per germline.

The gene calls are TRBV29-1 and TRBJ2-6; no firm D call. V was trimmed by 6 bases and J by 0 bases, leaving 9 bases between them. CDR1 and CDR2 from the germline V gene are SQVTM and ANQGSEA. The CDR3 covers 14 residues. The chain's CDR3 is CSVDSSSGANVLTF. The CDR3 coding sequence is TGCAGCGTCGATAGTAGCTCTGGGGCCAACGTCCTGACTTTC.

V is TRBV10-3 and J is TRBJ2-3; D possibly corresponds to TRBD1 (6 bases). Trimming left V 3 bases short and J 4 bases short, with 11 bases between. The germline CDR1 and CDR2 sequences are ENHRY and SYGVKD. CDR3 size: 14 residues. The CDR3 region has the DNA TGTGCCATCAGTGATCAAAACAGGGCAGATACGCAGTATTTT. Translated: CAISDQNRADTQYF.

The chain uses TRBV10-3 and TRBJ1-1; D remains unclear. There are 11 residues in the CDR3. CDR1 and CDR2 (germline): ENHRY, SYGVKD. V lost 10 bases and J 3 bases, leaving 9 bases between the germline ends. Here the CDR3 DNA reads TGTGCCACCCGTACGGACACTGAAGCTTTCTTT. This gives the protein CATRTDTEAFF.

The J gene is TRBJ1-5, the V gene TRBV28; no firm D call. The CDR3 contains 12 residues. V was pared by 2 bases and J by 6 bases, with 5 bases between. Germline V gives CDR1 MDHEN, CDR2 SYDVKM. The CDR3 nucleotides read TGTGCCAGCAGTTTACAGATTCAGCCCCAGCATTTT. It is translated as CASSLQIQPQHF.

V is TRBV19 and J is TRBJ1-1; TRBD1 aligns across 7 bases. Germline-derived CDR1 and CDR2 are LNHDA and SQIVND (reference sequence). The CDR3 is made up of 13 amino acids. Unmatched junction bases numbered 6, after V lost 4 bases and J lost 7 bases. The CDR3 reads CASSTGTDVEAFF. The DNA for the CDR3 is TGTGCCAGTAGTACAGGGACAGACGTTGAAGCTTTCTTT.

A remark on this clone: The germline gene is not matched at one end of the junction; a read error may be the cause. The chain employs TRBV19 and TRBJ2-2; possible D gene TRBD2, 7 bases. The CDR3 runs 13 residues. Germline V gives CDR1 LNHDA, CDR2 SQIVND (reference sequence). The CDR3 is CTSRAGATGELFF. CDR3 bases: TGTACCAGTAGGGCGGGGGCGACCGGGGAGCTGTTTTTT.

The J gene is TRBJ2-7, the V gene TRBV6-6; D is perhaps TRBD1 or TRBD2 (6 bases each). The CDR3 totals 15 residues. CDR1 and CDR2 (germline): MNHNY, SVGAGI (reference sequence). The V end lost 0 bases, the J end lost 3 bases, and 12 bases lay between the germline ends. The CDR3 coding sequence is TGTGCCAGCAGTTACTCGGGGGGCGCTCGCTACGAGCAGTACTTC. As protein: CASSYSGGARYEQYF.

The genes are TRBV10-3 and TRBJ1-6, with D tentatively TRBD1 (6 bases). CDR3 length equals 14 residues. Germline CDR1 and CDR2: ENHRY and SYGVKD. V gave up 2 bases and J gave up 8 bases, with 10 bases separating them. CDR3 coding DNA: TGTGCCATCAGTGAGAGGGGGGAATATTCACCCCTCCACTTT. It yields the protein CAISERGEYSPLHF.

This clone has only one observation. Here the CDR3 DNA reads TGTGCCAGCAGCTTACGGGGGGGGATCACAGATACGCAGTATTTT. Translation gives CASSLRGGITDTQYF. This chain uses TRBV7-2 with TRBJ2-3; 8 bases are a match to TRBD2. CDR3 length equals 15 residues. Germline values: CDR1 SGHTA, CDR2 FQGNSA. J was trimmed by 2 bases and V by 2 bases; bases with no gene match: 3.

The gene calls are TRBV7-2 and TRBJ2-3; the D call may be TRBD1 or TRBD2 (5 bases each). The germline V and J ends were trimmed by 7 bases and 1 base, with 15 bases remaining between them. The germline V gene encodes CDR1 SGHTA and CDR2 FQGNSA. This CDR3 region has 15 residues. The CDR3 reads CASTLPQGGTDTQYF. The CDR3 DNA reads TGTGCCAGCACCCTCCCCCAGGGAGGCACAGATACGCAGTATTTT.

This clone has just one count. The chain employs TRBV5-1 and TRBJ1-5, with D hard to call. Germline V gene sequence: CDR1 SGHRS, CDR2 YFSETQ. This CDR3 spans 15 amino acids. V gave up 0 bases and J gave up 0 bases, with 7 bases separating them. CDR3 coding DNA: TGCGCCAGCAGCTTGGCTGGGGATAGCAATCAGCCCCAGCATTTT. This encodes CASSLAGDSNQPQHF. Together with reference TRBV5-1 and TRBJ1-5, the CDR3 gives the full variable domain: KAGVTQTPRYLIKTRGQQVTLSCSPISGHRSVSWYQQTPGQGLQFLFEYFSETQRNKGNFPGRFSGRQFSNSRSEMNVSTLELGDSALYLCASSLAGDSNQPQHFGDGTRLSIL.

The chain recombines TRBV11-3 with TRBJ2-7; TRBD1 matches 7 bases. Trimming cost V 4 bases and J 2 bases; bases outside gene matches: 8. The CDR3 contains 15 residues. Per the germline V gene, CDR1 is SGHNT and CDR2 is YENEEA. Here the CDR3 DNA reads TGTGCCAGCAGCTGCCTAGGGGGCCGGACCTACGAGCAGTACTTC. This translates into CASSCLGGRTYEQYF.

This clone has more than one count but fewer than ten. The chain joins TRBV6-1 to TRBJ2-7, with D tentatively TRBD2 (5 bases). The CDR3 is made up of 17 amino acids. The V gene's germline CDR1 is MNHNS and CDR2 SASEGT. V lost 0 bases to trimming and J lost 3 bases, with 18 bases between them. The CDR3, as DNA: TGTGCCAGCAGTGAAGCGCGTATCTGGAGGCTAAACTACGAGCAGTACTTC. Translating gives CASSEARIWRLNYEQYF.

The chain employs TRBV19 and TRBJ2-3, with 10 bases lining up with TRBD2. The CDR3 has 17 residues. Losses at the gene ends were 6 bases for V and 5 bases for J; bases not matched to a gene: 14. Germline CDR1 reads LNHDA; CDR2 reads SQIVND (reference sequence). The CDR3 nucleotides read TGTGCCAGTAGAGGATCAAAAAGCGGGAGGGCATTAGATACGCAGTATTTT. Protein: CASRGSKSGRALDTQYF.

In its sample, this clone was seen a few times. The V gene is TRBV4-3, the J gene TRBJ1-6; maybe TRBD1 (5 bases). The CDR3 has 15 amino acids. The V end lost 0 bases, the J end lost 8 bases, and 11 bases lay between the germline ends. The V gene's germline CDR1 is LGHNA and CDR2 YSLEER. The CDR3 nucleotides read TGCGCCAGCAGCCAAGAGACCAGGGCTGATTCACCCCTCCACTTT. As protein: CASSQETRADSPLHF.

V usage is TRBV4-3 and J usage is TRBJ2-7; 7 bases fit TRBD1. The germline V gene has CDR1 LGHNA and CDR2 YSLEER. The CDR3 sequence is 13 residues long. V was pared by 4 bases and J by 3 bases, with 3 bases of the junction left unmatched. CDR3 sequence (DNA): TGCGCCAGCAGCCCTCGACAGGGCTACGAGCAGTACTTC. It translates to CASSPRQGYEQYF.

The CDR3 here is CASSPTSDEQYF. The CDR3 DNA reads as TGTGCCAGCAGCCCGACTAGCGACGAGCAGTACTTC. The V gene is TRBV7-9, the J gene TRBJ2-7; TRBD2 matches at 8 bases. The CDR3 is 12 amino acids. The trim removed 5 bases at V and 5 bases at J, leaving 2 bases unmatched. Germline V gene lookup returns CDR1 SEHNR and CDR2 FQNEAQ (reference sequence).

Concerning this clone itself: Other DNA sequences from this sample encode an identical CDR3 as well. The rearrangement links TRBV28 to TRBJ2-7; D remains unclear. This CDR3 is built from 11 residues. Looked up from germline, CDR1 is MDHEN and CDR2 is SYDVKM. Trimming shortened V by 1 base and J by 4 bases, and 2 bases separated the two germline ends. Here the CDR3 reads CASSLYYEQYF. CDR3 nucleotide sequence: TGTGCCAGCAGTTTATATTACGAGCAGTACTTC.

The chain uses TRBV6-1 and TRBJ1-4; unclear D gene. The length of the CDR3 is 14 residues. V was trimmed by 2 bases and J by 8 bases, leaving 12 bases between them. CDR1 is MNHNS, CDR2 SASEGT, per germline. The CDR3 spells CASSELGSWEKLFF. CDR3 sequence (DNA): TGTGCCAGCAGTGAATTGGGTAGTTGGGAAAAACTGTTTTTT.

The genes are TRBV4-2 and TRBJ2-1; TRBD2 matches 14 bases. The CDR3 extends over 16 amino acids. Trimming at V came to 3 bases and at J to 3 bases, leaving 1 base not matched to a gene. CDR1 and CDR2 from the germline V gene are LGHNA and YNFKEQ. The CDR3 bases are TGTGCCAGCAGCCAGGGGACTAGCGGGAGCTACAATGAGCAGTTCTTC. This gives the protein CASSQGTSGSYNEQFF.

The chain is built from TRBV27 and TRBJ1-2; no clear D gene. V lost 6 bases and J lost 0, with 8 bases in between. Germline-derived CDR1 and CDR2 are MNHEY and SMNVEV (reference sequence). The CDR3 runs to 13 residues. In DNA, the CDR3 is TGTGCCAGCAGGCCCCCGGCTAACTATGGCTACACCTTC. It translates to CASRPPANYGYTF.

J is TRBJ1-6 and V is TRBV27, with D maybe TRBD1 (6 bases). The CDR3 is 15 residues long. Per the germline V gene, CDR1 is MNHEY and CDR2 is SMNVEV (reference sequence). Trimming took 7 bases from V and 2 from J, leaving 12 bases between them. CDR3 sequence reads: CASTLDSPYNSPLHF. CDR3 coding DNA: TGTGCCAGCACCCTGGACAGCCCCTATAATTCACCCCTCCACTTT.